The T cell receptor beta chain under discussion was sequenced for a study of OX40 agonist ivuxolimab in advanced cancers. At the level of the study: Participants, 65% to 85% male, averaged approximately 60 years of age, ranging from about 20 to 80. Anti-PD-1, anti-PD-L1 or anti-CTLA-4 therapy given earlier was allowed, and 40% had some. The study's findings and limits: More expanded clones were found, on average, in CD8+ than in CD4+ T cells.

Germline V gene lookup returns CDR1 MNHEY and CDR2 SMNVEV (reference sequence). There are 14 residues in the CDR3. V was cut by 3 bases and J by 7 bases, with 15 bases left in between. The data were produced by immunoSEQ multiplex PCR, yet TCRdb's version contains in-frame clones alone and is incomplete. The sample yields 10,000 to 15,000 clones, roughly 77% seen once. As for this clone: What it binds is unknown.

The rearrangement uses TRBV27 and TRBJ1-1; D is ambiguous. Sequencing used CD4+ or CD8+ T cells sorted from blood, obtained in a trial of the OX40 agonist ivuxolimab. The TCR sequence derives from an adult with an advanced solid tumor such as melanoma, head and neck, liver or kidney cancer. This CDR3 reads CASSFEPSSHEAFF. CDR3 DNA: TGTGCCAGCAGTTTTGAGCCCTCGAGTCATGAAGCTTTCTTT.